This T cell receptor (beta chain) was observed in a study of response to subunit inactivated influenza vaccine. TCRdb used MiXCR to reprocess the RT-PCR reads, holding one entry per CDR3 protein. The data hold 710,000 or so distinct CDR3 sequences, with approximately 14% observed a single time. The TCR sequence derives from a man between 45 and 60 years old who received an inactivated influenza vaccine. Sequences were derived from PBMCs from blood, sampled about 11 days after vaccination.

The CDR3 DNA reads as TGCAGTGCTAGATCCTACCCGACAGGGGAACACGAGCAGTACTTC. Translating gives CSARSYPTGEHEQYF. The chain links TRBV20-1 to TRBJ2-7; 8 positions match TRBD1. Trimming at V came to 2 bases and at J to 5 bases, leaving 11 bases not matched to a gene. CDR1 and CDR2 from the germline V gene are DFQATT and SNEGSKA (reference sequence). This CDR3 comprises 15 residues.